This passage covers 9 T cell receptor beta chains from one sample sequenced in a study of blood T cell repertoires in COVID-19. TCRdb's table, derived via immunoSEQ multiplex PCR, lists solely in-frame clones and lacks some. The data hold 250,000 to 350,000 clones, with almost 90% observed a single time. Specimen: PBMCs or T cells enriched from blood (not recorded which). The receptor source for this set is a woman aged 18-29 years with acute COVID-19.

The chain is built from TRBV10-1 and TRBJ2-1, with 13 bases lining up with TRBD2. CDR3 length equals 15 residues. Germline CDR1 WNHNN, CDR2 SYGVQD (reference sequence). Trimming at V came to 5 bases and at J to 4 bases, leaving 2 bases not matched to a gene. The CDR3 DNA is TGCGCCAGCAGTAAGGGACTAGCGGGATACAATGAGCAGTTCTTC. Translation gives CASSKGLAGYNEQFF.

The chain recombines TRBV5-1 with TRBJ2-4; TRBD1 agrees at 8 bases. V shed 4 bases, J shed 0 bases, and the junction held 9 bases outside the gene matches. Germline loops: CDR1 SGHRS, CDR2 YFSETQ. The CDR3 contains 17 residues. CDR3 sequence: CASSPQGAGAAKNIQYF. In nucleotides, the CDR3 is TGCGCCAGCAGCCCGCAGGGGGCGGGCGCAGCCAAAAACATTCAGTACTTC.

The CDR3 DNA sequence: TGTGCCAGCAGTGATCAGGGTTTGGCTGGAGAAAAACTGTTTTTT. Its translation: CASSDQGLAGEKLFF. The chain recombines TRBV6-4 with TRBJ1-4, with D maybe TRBD1 (5 bases). Germline V gives CDR1 MRHNA, CDR2 SNTAGT. The CDR3 extends over 15 amino acids. V lost 3 bases to trimming and J lost 8 bases, with 16 bases between them.

This sequence joins TRBV6-5 and TRBJ2-3; the D gene is possibly TRBD2 (5 bases). Trimming removed 6 bases at V and 3 bases at J, with 13 bases between. The CDR3 totals 14 residues. Germline CDR1 is MNHEY and CDR2 is SVGAGI. CDR3 loop: CASRNHEGTDTQYF. For the CDR3, the DNA is TGTGCCAGCAGAAACCACGAGGGAACAGATACGCAGTATTTT.

The V and J genes are TRBV6-5 and TRBJ2-1; possible D gene TRBD2, 6 bases. Germline CDR1 is MNHEY and CDR2 is SVGAGI. The CDR3 contains 14 residues. Trimming left V 8 bases short and J 1 base short, with 12 bases between. CDR3: CASAWGRSYNEQFF. CDR3 nucleotides: TGTGCCAGCGCGTGGGGGAGGTCCTACAATGAGCAGTTCTTC.

V gene TRBV7-3 combines with J gene TRBJ2-1, with D perhaps TRBD1 (5 bases). The CDR3 consists of 13 residues. Germline V gives CDR1 SGHTA, CDR2 FQGTGA. V was pared by 5 bases and J by 4 bases, with 9 bases between. CDR3 nucleotides: TGTGCCAGCAGCCGGACAAGTTACAATGAGCAGTTCTTC. The encoded protein is CASSRTSYNEQFF. Full variable domain (missing parts from reference TRBV7-3 and TRBJ2-1): GAGVSQTPSNKVTEKGKYVELRCDPISGHTALYWYRQSLGQGPEFLIYFQGTGAADDSGLPNDRFFAVRPEGSVSTLKIQRTERGDSAVYLCASSRTSYNEQFFGPGTRLTVL.

Only one count was recorded for this clone. The chain recombines TRBV7-9 with TRBJ2-2; D perhaps matches TRBD1 (6 bases). The CDR3 totals 16 residues. CDR1 and CDR2 (germline): SEHNR, FQNEAQ (reference sequence). Trimming removed 2 bases at V and 0 bases at J, with 10 bases between. The CDR3 DNA reads TGTGCCAGCAGCTTAAAAGACAGGTCGAACACCGGGGAGCTGTTTTTT. Its translation is CASSLKDRSNTGELFF.

The gene calls are TRBV7-2 and TRBJ2-3, with D possibly being TRBD1 (6 bases). Germline V gene lookup returns CDR1 SGHTA and CDR2 FQGNSA. V was cut by 1 base and J by 2 bases, with 7 bases left in between. The CDR3 covers 14 residues. The CDR3 DNA follows: TGTGCCAGCAGCTTAGACAGGGCCACAGATACGCAGTATTTT. Translated: CASSLDRATDTQYF.

The rearrangement uses TRBV20-1 and TRBJ1-4, with D unresolved. In germline, CDR1 is DFQATT, CDR2 SNEGSKA (reference sequence). Between the trimmed V and J ends, which lost 3 bases and 5 bases, there was a span of 4 bases. CDR3 length equals 11 residues. CDR3 DNA sequence: TGCAGTGCTAGGTCGAATGAAAAACTGTTTTTT. It specifies CSARSNEKLFF.